This T cell receptor beta chain appears in the sequencing data of a study of T-cell memory formation after mild COVID-19. As for the study in general: TCR clustering was largely donor specific. Overall study findings and caveats: Pre-infection memory already had some responding clones, implying cross-reactive memory joined.

TCRdb recomputed calls from the 5' RACE reads with MiXCR, one row per CDR3 protein. Here the sample spans 300,000 or so distinct CDR3 sequences, approximately 15% being singletons. Trimming left V 0 bases short and J 7 bases short, with 16 bases between. From germline, CDR1 is MNHEY and CDR2 SVGAGI. The length of the CDR3 is 15 residues. As regards this clonotype: Its specificity is unknown.

The V gene is TRBV6-5, the J gene TRBJ2-7; the D gene is possibly TRBD1 (5 bases). The sample comprised PBMCs or a T cell subset sorted from them (not recorded which). The sequence derives from a man between 18 and 29 years old who had mild COVID-19 (a few samples of this study predate the infection). Cell type and time point are not known. The CDR3 DNA is TGTGCCAGCAGTTACTCGCGGCAGGGCCTTAGGGAGCAGTACTTC. Encoded protein: CASSYSRQGLREQYF.